This passage covers 22 T cell receptor beta chains from one sample sequenced in a study of post-analysis software for immune sequencing data. Notes on the study in general: Controls showed lower frequencies than patients for five TRBV segments, and TRBV5-6, TRBV5-1 and TRBV20-1 were among these.

Incorporated into the TCR beta cDNA libraries were unique molecular identifiers, which served to reduce PCR and sequencing biases. TCRdb reprocessed the PCR reads via MiXCR and lists one record per CDR3 protein. The sample shows 150,000 to 200,000 distinct CDR3 sequences, approximately 28% of them seen only once. These receptors' antigens are unknown. Sequenced input: blood. These receptors were obtained from a girl between 5 and 17 years old with multiple sclerosis.

Concerning this clonotype: Since a much larger clone is just one base distant, this may be a read error. V and J are TRBV18 and TRBJ2-1; no clear D gene. Germline V gene sequence: CDR1 KGHSH, CDR2 LQKENI. The CDR3 totals 13 residues. In nucleotides, the CDR3 is TGTGCCAGCTCACTTGGCCGATACAATGCGCAGTTCTTC. It is translated as CASSLGRYNAQFF.

This clonotype was seen more than once but under ten times. This rearrangement joins TRBV5-1 to TRBJ2-1, with D perhaps being TRBD1 or TRBD2 (5 bases each). Deletions cut 2 bases from V and 9 bases from J, with 9 bases between. Germline-derived CDR1 and CDR2 are SGHRS and YFSETQ. CDR3 size: 12 residues. The CDR3 reads CASSFGAREQFF. The CDR3 bases are TGCGCCAGCAGCTTCGGGGCTCGTGAGCAGTTCTTC.

This clonotype was detected many times. The chain employs TRBV20-1 and TRBJ2-1, with D possibly matching TRBD2 (6 bases). Germline V gene lookup returns CDR1 DFQATT and CDR2 SNEGSKA (reference sequence). The CDR3 has 15 residues. With 5 bases removed from V and 0 bases from J, the gap between germline ends came to 14 bases. CDR3 sequence reads: CSARTMESSYNEQFF. CDR3 coding DNA: TGCAGTGCTCGGACTATGGAAAGCTCCTACAATGAGCAGTTCTTC.

The genes are TRBV20-1 and TRBJ2-7; the D is unclear. The CDR3 is made up of 13 amino acids. Germline values: CDR1 DFQATT, CDR2 SNEGSKA (reference sequence). Trimming took 1 base from V and 1 from J, leaving 8 bases between them. This chain's CDR3 is CSARGHASYEQYF. CDR3 coding DNA: TGCAGTGCTAGAGGACATGCGTCCTACGAGCAGTACTTC.

V usage is TRBV20-1 and J usage is TRBJ2-1; maybe TRBD1 (6 bases). Germline CDR1 reads DFQATT; CDR2 reads SNEGSKA (reference sequence). This CDR3 contains 13 residues. This CDR3 reads CNCNRVPYNEQFF. In DNA, the CDR3 is TGCAATTGCAACAGGGTCCCCTACAATGAGCAGTTCTTC.

Comments on this clonotype: This may be a read error, as it is one base from a much larger clone. This rearrangement joins TRBV29-1 to TRBJ2-5; TRBD2 agrees at 9 bases. Judging by the DNA end, TRBJ2-7 fits better; the J call may be wrong. Looked up from germline, CDR1 is SQVTM and CDR2 is ANQGSEA. The CDR3 loop spans 14 amino acids. CDR3 DNA sequence: TGCAGCGTTGGAGCTAGCGGGACGGTATACGAGCAGTACTTC. It specifies CSVGASGTVYEQYF.

Many counts were recorded for this clonotype. The CDR3 DNA follows: TGTGCCAGCATCTCCCCGGTGGCAGATACGCAGTATTTT. Translated: CASISPVADTQYF. The chain recombines TRBV7-8 with TRBJ2-3; no definite D call. Germline values: CDR1 SGHVS, CDR2 FQNEAQ. The V and J ends lost 7 bases and 4 bases respectively, with 12 bases between them. The CDR3 is 13 amino acids.

The table lists this clonotype with many counts. The chain joins TRBV5-1 to TRBJ2-7; a possible D gene is TRBD1 (6 bases). This CDR3 spans 14 amino acids. Germline loops: CDR1 SGHRS, CDR2 YFSETQ. Deletions cut 0 bases from V and 4 bases from J, with 11 bases between. The CDR3, as DNA: TGCGCCAGCAGCTTGGAGGGGACATTTTACGAGCAGTACTTC. It encodes CASSLEGTFYEQYF.

V gene TRBV5-1 combines with J gene TRBJ1-2; 7 bases agree with TRBD1. The germline CDR1 and CDR2 sequences are SGHRS and YFSETQ. There are 14 residues in the CDR3. Trimming cost V 2 bases and J 2 bases; bases outside gene matches: 3. The CDR3 DNA reads as TGCGCCAGCAGCTTCATGGACAGGAACTATGGCTACACCTTC. This codes for CASSFMDRNYGYTF.

In the case of this clonotype: Being one base from a much bigger clone, this may be a read error. V usage is TRBV5-1 and J usage is TRBJ2-1; 8 nucleotides match TRBD2. V was clipped by 3 bases and J by 5 bases; unmatched bases: 1. The germline CDR1 and CDR2 sequences are SGHRS and YFSETQ. The CDR3 has 13 residues. The CDR3 reads CASSSGGDNEQFF. CDR3 nucleotide sequence: TGCGCCAGCAGCTCGGGAGGGGACAATGAGCAGTTCTTC.

J is TRBJ1-5 and V is TRBV7-2; 7 bases match TRBD1. Trimming removed 4 bases from V and 3 bases from J; junction bases left unmatched: 12. The CDR3 consists of 17 residues. CDR1 SGHTA and CDR2 FQGNSA come from the germline V gene. The CDR3 DNA reads as TGTGCCAGCAGCTCCCCCCCAAGACAGGGTGTCAATCAGCCCCAGCATTTT. Residues: CASSSPPRQGVNQPQHF.

This clonotype was seen just once. This sequence joins TRBV30 and TRBJ2-7; the D is unclear. The germline V and J ends were trimmed by 1 base and 3 bases, with 10 bases remaining between them. CDR3 length: 13 residues. Per germline, CDR1 GTSNPN and CDR2 SVGIG (reference sequence). The CDR3 is CAWSDGTDYEQYF. CDR3 coding DNA: TGTGCCTGGAGTGACGGCACAGACTACGAGCAGTACTTC.

The chain carries TRBV5-1 and TRBJ1-1; D gene unclear. The CDR3 runs 13 residues. The ends were cut back, 0 bases at V and 11 bases at J, with 14 bases in the middle. CDR1 and CDR2 from the germline V gene are SGHRS and YFSETQ. The CDR3 spells CASSLVREGGAFF. CDR3 nucleotide sequence: TGCGCCAGCAGCTTGGTCCGAGAGGGAGGGGCTTTCTTT.

As regards this clonotype: It may be a read error: a sequence one base away is much more abundant. The CDR3 nucleotides read TGTGCCGGCAGTTACTTGGCAGAATATGGCTACACCTTC. This codes for CAGSYLAEYGYTF. The V and J genes are TRBV6-6 and TRBJ1-2; D is unresolved. Germline-derived CDR1 and CDR2 are MNHNY and SVGAGI (reference sequence). The length of the CDR3 is 13 residues.

V and J are TRBV15 and TRBJ2-1; TRBD2 agrees at 11 bases. CDR1 and CDR2 from the germline V gene are LNHNV and YYDKDF (reference sequence). V dropped 9 bases and J dropped 6; count of bases not matched to a gene: 16. CDR3 length: 17 amino acids. For the CDR3, the DNA is TGTGCCACGATCGATAGCGGGAGGGTCCGGGTCAGCAATGAGCAGTTCTTC. Encoded protein: CATIDSGRVRVSNEQFF.

The rearrangement links TRBV12-3 or TRBV12-4 to TRBJ2-5, with D possibly being TRBD2 (5 bases). Trimming took off 4 bases at V and 0 bases at J, with 18 bases between the two ends. CDR3 length: 17 residues. CDR3 DNA: TGTGCCAGCAGTTACATAGCGTGGGGAGAATACCAAGAGACCCAGTACTTC. Its protein product is CASSYIAWGEYQETQYF.

This clonotype has only a few counts. The chain recombines TRBV18 with TRBJ2-1, with D possibly TRBD1 on 5 matching bases. TRBJ2-7 explains the end of the DNA better; the J call may be wrong. Germline CDR1 KGHSH, CDR2 LQKENI. The CDR3 consists of 14 residues. CDR3 DNA: TGTGCCAGCTCACCGGAGAAGATGGACAATGAGCAGTACTTC. Its translation: CASSPEKMDNEQYF.

Concerning this clonotype itself: This may arise from a read error, as a much more abundant clone is one base away. The rearrangement uses TRBV27 and TRBJ2-5; D remains ambiguous. The end of the DNA is better explained by TRBJ2-1, so the J call may be wrong. The germline gives CDR1 MNHEY, CDR2 SMNVEV (reference sequence). The CDR3 is made up of 12 amino acids. The CDR3 sequence is CASSGNQETQFF. The CDR3 DNA follows: TGTGCCAGCAGTGGTAACCAAGAGACCCAGTTCTTC.

This clonotype was seen ten or more times. J is TRBJ1-6 and V is TRBV3-1, with D perhaps TRBD1 (5 bases). Trimming removed 0 bases from V and 5 bases from J, with 5 bases in between. CDR1 and CDR2 from the germline V gene are LGHDT and YNNKEL (reference sequence). The CDR3 is made up of 14 amino acids. The CDR3 sequence is CASSQDRDNSPLHF. CDR3 sequence (DNA): TGTGCCAGCAGCCAAGACAGGGATAATTCACCCCTCCACTTT.

The chain employs TRBV5-5 and TRBJ2-7, with TRBD2 identical over 9 bases. The end of the DNA aligns better with TRBJ2-5, so the J call may be wrong. The CDR3 is made up of 16 amino acids. Looked up from germline, CDR1 is SGHKS and CDR2 is YYEKEE (reference sequence). The CDR3, as DNA: TGTGCCAGCAGCCGCCAGGCGCGGGAGGGCTCAGAGACCCAGTACTTC. Its translation: CASSRQAREGSETQYF.

This chain uses TRBV5-1 with TRBJ2-3, with 10 bases identical to TRBD2. Germline CDR1 SGHRS, CDR2 YFSETQ. V lost 2 bases to trimming and J lost 2 bases; unmatched junction nucleotides: 5. This CDR3 region has 16 residues. The CDR3 spells CASSFGTSAYTDTQYF. The CDR3 nucleotides are TGCGCCAGCAGCTTCGGGACTAGCGCCTACACAGATACGCAGTATTTT.

A few counts support this clonotype. This chain joins TRBV3-1 and TRBJ2-5; 14 positions agree with TRBD2. CDR3 length: 20 amino acids. Per germline, CDR1 LGHDT and CDR2 YNNKEL (reference sequence). The ends lost 2 bases at V and 1 base at J; junction bases unmatched: 12. CDR3 bases: TGTGCCAGCAGCCAAACCCTCGGGACTAGCGGGAGATTCCCCCAAGAGACCCAGTACTTC. Encoded protein: CASSQTLGTSGRFPQETQYF.